The 24 T cell receptor beta chains below all came from one sample that was sequenced in a study of T cell responses to AZD1222 COVID-19 vaccine (dated by TCRdb to the early 2020s). The sample's time point label, decoded: about 28 days (+/-7) after the second vaccine dose. The library was prepared using the immunoSEQ multiplex PCR assay. The source is immuneACCESS, and TCRdb retained only in-frame sequences with V and J called. Part of the clones is not carried over; for the studies checked, unresolved V genes explain less than half of this, and the remainder is unexplained. The sample profile shows 120,000 to 150,000 clones; approximately 89% of them were found once. About 1.8% of the sample is taken by the ten largest. The starting material was peripheral blood, obtained 28 days after the second AZD1222 dose. The receptor set was obtained from an adult who received the AZD1222 COVID-19 vaccine.

The chain recombines TRBV11-3 with TRBJ2-1; D is unresolved. CDR1 is SGHNT and CDR2 is YENEEA in the germline V gene. The CDR3 spans 14 residues. The V end was cut by 1 base, the J end by 9 bases, with 13 bases between. DNA for the CDR3: TGTGCCAGCAGCTTAGGGTTACCCTGGGGTGAGCAGTTCTTC. The encoded protein is CASSLGLPWGEQFF.

The chain recombines TRBV6-2 or TRBV6-3 with TRBJ2-1; D remains unclear. This CDR3 has 13 residues. CDR1 and CDR2 from the germline V gene are MNHEY and SVGEGT. V lost 5 bases, J lost 4 bases, and 9 bases lay in between. The CDR3 region is CASSLQNYNEQFF. Here the CDR3 DNA reads TGTGCCAGCAGTCTGCAAAATTACAATGAGCAGTTCTTC.

This clone appeared once. This rearrangement joins TRBV11-3 to TRBJ2-3; TRBD1 agrees at 8 bases. The CDR3 sequence is 15 residues long. The germline V gene encodes CDR1 SGHNT and CDR2 YENEEA. V shed 5 bases, J shed 4 bases, and the junction held 8 bases outside the gene matches. The CDR3 sequence is CASSHDRGYPDTQYF. The CDR3 DNA sequence: TGTGCCAGCAGCCACGACAGGGGTTATCCAGATACGCAGTATTTT.

The J gene is TRBJ1-5, the V gene TRBV5-5; no clear D. Germline V gene sequence: CDR1 SGHKS, CDR2 YYEKEE (reference sequence). V lost 1 base to trimming and J lost 7 bases, with 15 bases between them. The CDR3 has 15 amino acids. The CDR3 is CASSLPPGTEQPQHF. The CDR3 coding sequence is TGTGCCAGCAGCTTGCCCCCCGGTACAGAACAGCCCCAGCATTTT.

V is TRBV6-6 and J is TRBJ2-7; TRBD2 agrees at 14 bases. With V trimmed by 5 bases and J by 0 bases, 6 bases remained unmatched. The CDR3 contains 17 residues. Germline CDR1 and CDR2: MNHNY and SVGAGI (reference sequence). CDR3 bases: TGTGCCAGCAGTCGACTAGCGGGAGGGTCCCCCTCCTACGAGCAGTACTTC. This encodes CASSRLAGGSPSYEQYF.

The chain is built from TRBV12-3 or TRBV12-4 and TRBJ1-5, with TRBD1 as a possible D gene (5 bases). This CDR3 is 13 amino acids long. V lost 7 bases and J 9 bases, leaving 16 bases between the germline ends. This CDR3 is CASTLEGLGPQHF. The DNA for the CDR3 is TGTGCCAGCACTTTGGAGGGACTGGGGCCCCAGCATTTT.

The rearrangement uses TRBV29-1 and TRBJ1-2, with unresolved D. CDR3 length equals 10 residues. Germline CDR1 reads SQVTM; CDR2 reads ANQGSEA. Trimming pared 3 bases from V and 10 bases from J, leaving 9 bases between. CDR3 loop: CSVDDLNYTF. CDR3 nucleotides: TGCAGCGTTGATGACCTTAACTACACCTTC.

In DNA, the CDR3 is TGTGCCACCAGTGAGTCGGGTACCACTTCCAATGAGCAGTTCTTC. This encodes CATSESGTTSNEQFF. The gene calls are TRBV24-1 and TRBJ2-1, with D unclear. The germline CDR1 and CDR2 sequences are KGHDR and SFDVKD. This CDR3 has 15 residues. V lost 4 bases and J 6 bases, leaving 15 bases between the germline ends.

This chain uses TRBV28 with TRBJ2-2; D is unclear. Germline values: CDR1 MDHEN, CDR2 SYDVKM. The CDR3 is 15 residues long. V lost 3 bases and J lost 6, with 14 bases in between. CDR3 protein: CASSFGPAGAGELFF. The CDR3 DNA sequence: TGTGCCAGCAGTTTCGGACCTGCTGGGGCCGGGGAGCTGTTTTTT.

The rearrangement uses TRBV21-1 and TRBJ1-2. TRBV21-1 is classified as a pseudogene. This CDR3 has 18 residues. CDR3 sequence (DNA): TGTGCCAGCAGGGTGGGATCGACGGATTTGTTATCTAACTATGGCTACACCTTC. Amino acid sequence: CASRVGSTDLLSNYGYTF.

This chain links TRBV4-3 with TRBJ2-1; 7 nucleotides line up with TRBD2. Looked up from germline, CDR1 is LGHNA and CDR2 is YSLEER. The junction had 8 bases not matched to a gene; V was cut back by 3 bases and J by 6 bases. CDR3 size: 15 residues. The CDR3 region has the DNA TGCGCCAGCAGCCAGGGGAGCGGGACCGTCAATGAGCAGTTCTTC. It encodes CASSQGSGTVNEQFF.

The V gene is TRBV15, the J gene TRBJ1-6; perhaps TRBD1 as D (5 bases). Germline CDR1 reads LNHNV; CDR2 reads YYDKDF (reference sequence). V was pared by 4 bases and J by 6 bases, with 13 bases between. This CDR3 contains 15 residues. The CDR3 DNA is TGTGCCACCAGCACCGCCAGGGTGCCTAATTCACCCCTCCACTTT. This gives the protein CATSTARVPNSPLHF.

The J gene is TRBJ1-6, the V gene TRBV5-1; 9 bases are shared with TRBD1. The germline gives CDR1 SGHRS, CDR2 YFSETQ. CDR3 size: 15 residues. Germline trimming cut 2 bases from V and 8 bases from J; bases unmatched to any gene: 5. CDR3 coding DNA: TGCGCCAGCAGCTTTACAGGGGGCCAGGATTCACCCCTCCACTTT. Residues: CASSFTGGQDSPLHF.

The gene calls are TRBV7-2 and TRBJ1-1; the D gene is possibly TRBD1 (6 bases). There are 13 residues in the CDR3. Germline loops: CDR1 SGHTA, CDR2 FQGNSA. The V end was cut by 4 bases, the J end by 1 base, with 7 bases between. This chain's CDR3 is CASSSQGNTEAFF. CDR3 sequence (DNA): TGTGCCAGCAGCTCACAGGGGAACACTGAAGCTTTCTTT.

The rearrangement uses TRBV4-1 and TRBJ2-5; 13 bases match TRBD2. With 2 bases clipped from V and 4 bases from J, the junction kept 7 bases outside the gene matches. The CDR3 extends over 17 amino acids. Germline lookup yields CDR1 MGHRA and CDR2 YSYEKL. The CDR3 is CASSQPGLAGAPETQYF. CDR3 DNA: TGCGCCAGCAGCCAACCCGGACTAGCGGGAGCCCCAGAGACCCAGTACTTC.

V usage is TRBV6-2 or TRBV6-3 and J usage is TRBJ2-1; the D gene is possibly TRBD2 (5 bases). CDR3 length: 17 residues. Trimming took 0 bases from V and 2 from J, leaving 14 bases between them. Germline V lookup: CDR1 MNHEY, CDR2 SVGEGT. The CDR3 sequence: CASSYSRELMPYNEQFF. The CDR3 coding sequence is TGTGCCAGCAGTTACTCGAGGGAGCTCATGCCCTACAATGAGCAGTTCTTC.

The chain recombines TRBV9 with TRBJ1-2; possibly TRBD1 for D (5 bases). Germline CDR1 and CDR2: SGDLS and YYNGEE. V was shortened by 3 bases and J by 4 bases, with 10 bases between the two germline ends. The CDR3 has 13 residues. The CDR3 DNA is TGTGCCAGCAGCGCCCGGGGGACCTATGGCTACACCTTC. This codes for CASSARGTYGYTF.

J is TRBJ2-1 and V is TRBV7-9, with D hard to call. The V end lost 1 base, the J end lost 7 bases, and 8 bases lay between the germline ends. Germline loops: CDR1 SEHNR, CDR2 FQNEAQ (reference sequence). This CDR3 has 13 amino acids. For the CDR3, the DNA is TGTGCCAGCAGCTTAGACCCACTTAATGAGCAGTTCTTC. Residues: CASSLDPLNEQFF.

The chain employs TRBV29-1 and TRBJ2-2, with D perhaps matching TRBD1 (5 bases). The germline gives CDR1 SQVTM, CDR2 ANQGSEA. V lost 6 bases and J 1 base, leaving 9 bases between the germline ends. The CDR3 covers 13 residues. The CDR3 sequence is CSVAGQNTGELFF. In DNA, the CDR3 is TGCAGCGTCGCCGGACAGAACACCGGGGAGCTGTTTTTT.

The V call is TRBV4-1, the J call TRBJ2-5; D is uncertain. V was pared by 2 bases and J by 4 bases, with 5 bases between. This CDR3 has 12 residues. Per the germline V gene, CDR1 is MGHRA and CDR2 is YSYEKL. The CDR3 nucleotides read TGCGCCAGCAGCCAAACTTTAGAGACCCAGTACTTC. Amino acids: CASSQTLETQYF.

Remarks on this clone: Other nucleotide sequences from this sample produce the same CDR3. This chain joins TRBV12-3 or TRBV12-4 and TRBJ2-2; no definite D call. The CDR3 sequence is 11 residues long. Trimming removed 5 bases from V and 6 bases from J, with 4 bases in between. CDR3 DNA: TGTGCCAGCAGTCCCCCCGGGGAGCTGTTTTTT. It yields the protein CASSPPGELFF.

This clone was seen once. Here the CDR3 DNA reads TGTGCCAGCAGCTTAGTGGGGACTAGCGGGAGACGGGGTGAGCAGTTCTTC. Its translation: CASSLVGTSGRRGEQFF. The chain combines TRBV7-2 with TRBJ2-1; 14 positions agree with TRBD2. The trim removed 1 base at V and 9 bases at J, leaving 8 bases unmatched. The CDR3 is made up of 17 amino acids. Germline V gene lookup returns CDR1 SGHTA and CDR2 FQGNSA.

The chain recombines TRBV25-1 with TRBJ2-2; the D is unclear. The CDR3 totals 11 residues. Trimming took off 5 bases at V and 6 bases at J, with 4 bases between the two ends. The germline gives CDR1 MGHDK, CDR2 SYGVNS. CDR3 DNA: TGTGCCAGCAGTTCCCCCGGGGAGCTGTTTTTT. It codes for CASSSPGELFF.

The rearrangement links TRBV6-5 to TRBJ1-1; the D gene is possibly TRBD1 (5 bases). Trimming removed 0 bases from V and 10 bases from J, with 12 bases in between. This CDR3 is built from 13 residues. CDR1 MNHEY and CDR2 SVGAGI come from the germline V gene. In DNA form, the CDR3 reads TGTGCCAGCAGTTACTCTTTCCAGGGTGGAGCTTTCTTT. Protein: CASSYSFQGGAFF.